This is a list of T cell receptor beta chains from one sample in a study of shared clonotypes between healthy human individuals. The protocol was immunoSEQ multiplex PCR, while the TCRdb copy is restricted to in-frame clones and leaves out a portion. The table lists some 200,000 clones, roughly 93% of them singletons. Sequenced sample: naive CD4+ T cells sorted from blood. The origin of the receptors is a young woman in good health. The CDR3 runs from the conserved cysteine through the conserved F or W. D genes are given only for firm matches. Expanded clones are given a class, and other clones once, few, many or no size at all.

TRBV28	-	TRBD1	TRBJ2-7	TGTGCCAGCAGGTCCGGGACAGGGATCCTCGAGCAGTACTTC	CASRSGTGILEQYF
TRBV4-2	-	-	TRBJ2-4	TGTGCCAGCAGCAAAATACCGGAAGGTATCGACATTCAGTACTTC	CASSKIPEGIDIQYF
TRBV18	once	-	TRBJ1-5	TGTGCCAGCTCACCACTGTCCACTGACCAGCCCCAGCATTTT	CASSPLSTDQPQHF
TRBV7-8	-	TRBD2	TRBJ2-7	TGTGCCAGCAGTGGCGGGGGACGGAGCTCCTACGAGCAGTACTTC	CASSGGGRSSYEQYF
TRBV18	-	TRBD1	TRBJ2-7	TGTGCCAGCTCACCGATCCCACAGGGGGTCAACGAGCAGTACTTC	CASSPIPQGVNEQYF
TRBV5-1	-	-	TRBJ2-7	TGCGCCAGCAGCGATCCTAGGAGCGACTACGAGCAGTACTTC	CASSDPRSDYEQYF
TRBV27	-	-	TRBJ2-3	TGTGCCAGCAGCCCCGGTGCAGATACGCAGTATTTT	CASSPGADTQYF
TRBV28	-	-	TRBJ2-7	TGTGCCAGCAGTTCTCCAGGGGAAATTCTCGACGAGCAGTACTTC	CASSSPGEILDEQYF
TRBV4-1	-	-	TRBJ1-1	TGCGCCAGCAGCCAGGGGAACACTGAAGCTTTCTTT	CASSQGNTEAFF
TRBV5-1	-	TRBD1	TRBJ1-2	TGCGCCAGCAGCTTGAGTGCGGGACAGGGGAATGGCTACACCTTC	CASSLSAGQGNGYTF
TRBV10-2	-	-	TRBJ1-3	TGCGCCAGCAGTGAGCGGCAGGGAAGTAACACCATATATTTT	CASSERQGSNTIYF
TRBV4-1	once	-	TRBJ1-2	TGCGCCAGCAGCCAAGGGCCTGATAGGGCGCCGGTTGGGGGCTACACCTTC	CASSQGPDRAPVGGYTF
TRBV28	-	-	TRBJ1-5	TGTGCCAGCAGGCAATACCCTCTGACAGGTCAGCCCCAGCATTTT	CASRQYPLTGQPQHF
TRBV2	once	TRBD2	TRBJ2-7	TGTGCCAGCAGTGATAATAGCGGGAGGGCCCCCTCCTACGAGCAGTACTTC	CASSDNSGRAPSYEQYF
TRBV5-6	-	-	TRBJ1-1	TGTGCCAGCAGCTTGGATTCCACGATACGGAACACTGAAGCTTTCTTT	CASSLDSTIRNTEAFF
TRBV4-2	-	-	TRBJ1-5	TGTGCCAGCAGCCAAGATCGGGGCCAGCCCCAGCATTTT	CASSQDRGQPQHF
TRBV20-1	-	-	TRBJ2-5	TGCAGTGCCCCGCAAGAGACCCAGTACTTC	CSAPQETQYF
TRBV10-2	-	-	TRBJ2-1	TGCGCCAGCAGCCTACTAGGATACAATGAGCAGTTCTTC	CASSLLGYNEQFF
TRBV7-2	-	-	TRBJ2-7	TGTGCCAGCAGCTTAGTTGCAGGCCACGAGCAGTACTTC	CASSLVAGHEQYF
TRBV6-5	-	TRBD2	TRBJ2-2	TGTGCCAGCAGTTCCGGGACTAGCGGAAGGGCCGGGGAGCTGTTTTTT	CASSSGTSGRAGELFF
TRBV18	-	-	TRBJ2-6	TGTGCCAGCTCACCACTGACGAGTGCAGGGGCCAACGTCCTGACTTTC	CASSPLTSAGANVLTF
TRBV5-4	-	TRBD2	TRBJ2-7	TGTGCCAGCAGCGCCCCAGCGGGATCCTTGTACGAGCAGTACTTC	CASSAPAGSLYEQYF
TRBV6-6	-	TRBD2	TRBJ2-2	TGTGCCAGCAGTCCCCGACTAGCGGAAAACACCGGGGAGCTGTTTTTT	CASSPRLAENTGELFF
TRBV5-1	-	TRBD2	TRBJ2-1	TGCGCCAGCAGCTTGGAGCGGGAGAGTTTCTTC	CASSLERESFF
TRBV11-2	-	TRBD2	TRBJ2-7	TGTGCCAGCAGCGTGACTAGCGCCTACGAGCAGTACTTC	CASSVTSAYEQYF
TRBV7-3	-	TRBD1	TRBJ2-2	TGTGCCAGCAGCGCGACAGGGTACGGGGAGCTGTTTTTT	CASSATGYGELFF
TRBV5-1	-	-	TRBJ2-7	TGCGCCAGCAGCCCGATCCCGGGCTACGAGCAGTACTTC	CASSPIPGYEQYF
TRBV2	-	-	TRBJ2-6	TGTGCCAGCAGGGCGAGGGGGGCGCTTGGGGCCAACGTCCTGACTTTC	CASRARGALGANVLTF
TRBV30	-	-	TRBJ2-1	TGTGCCTGGATCCCCCCTCATAGCTCCTACAATGAGCAGTTCTTC	CAWIPPHSSYNEQFF
TRBV13	-	-	TRBJ2-7	TGTGCCAGCAGCTTAGGCGGGGGGCCATCCTACGAGCAGTACTTC	CASSLGGGPSYEQYF
TRBV19	-	-	TRBJ1-4	TGTGCCAGTAGGCTGGGACGGGTCGGAGAAAAACTGTTTTTT	CASRLGRVGEKLFF
TRBV6-5	once	TRBD2	TRBJ2-7	TGTGCCATCTCCGGGGCTAGCGGGAACGAGCAGTACTTC	CAISGASGNEQYF
TRBV2	-	-	TRBJ2-7	TGTGCCAGCAGTGAAGCTGGAGGGGACGAGCAGTACTTC	CASSEAGGDEQYF
TRBV7-3	-	TRBD2	TRBJ2-1	TGTGCCAGCAGCTTACGGCGGACTAGCGGCGATGAGCAGTTCTTC	CASSLRRTSGDEQFF
TRBV7-2	-	-	TRBJ2-7	TGTGCCAGCAGCTGGGACGGAGCCTACGAGCAGTACTTC	CASSWDGAYEQYF
TRBV2	-	-	TRBJ1-6	TGTGCCAGCAGTAACCTTGGGGCAGTTCGAAATTCACCCCTCCACTTT	CASSNLGAVRNSPLHF
TRBV28	-	-	TRBJ1-5	TGTGCCAGCAGTTTTGGAGGGGCCGGTCAGCCCCAGCATTTT	CASSFGGAGQPQHF
TRBV6-6	-	TRBD1	TRBJ2-7	TGTGCCAGCAGCTCTTCCGGGACAGGGGCCGAGCAGTACTTC	CASSSSGTGAEQYF
TRBV2	once	-	TRBJ1-2	TGTGCCAGCAGCCAGGAGGGGTACCCCGCTAACTATGGCTACACCTTC	CASSQEGYPANYGYTF
TRBV28	-	-	TRBJ1-4	TGTGCCAGCAGTTTGTTCAGGGAACCCGAAAAACTGTTTTTT	CASSLFREPEKLFF
TRBV5-1	once	-	TRBJ2-7	TGCGCCAGCAGCTCATCCTACGAGCAGTACTTC	CASSSSYEQYF
TRBV5-1	-	-	TRBJ2-5	TGCGCCAGCAGCTTGGGAGTCCCGGCACAGCCTAAAGAGCAGTACTTC	CASSLGVPAQPKEQYF
TRBV28	once	TRBD1	TRBJ1-5	TGTGCCAGCAGTCTTCGACAGGGGACTCAGCCCCAGCATTTT	CASSLRQGTQPQHF
TRBV5-1	once	TRBD2	TRBJ2-1	TGCGCCAGCAGCTTGGAGGGGTGGGTAGTAGCGGGAGTTAATGAGCAGTTCTTC	CASSLEGWVVAGVNEQFF
TRBV5-1	-	-	TRBJ2-2	TGCGCCAGCAGCGTAAGCGGGACATTGAACACCGGGGAGCTGTTTTTT	CASSVSGTLNTGELFF
TRBV7-8	once	-	TRBJ2-3	TGTGCCAGCAGCTTAGCGCTGGGGGAGGCGGTAGATACGCAGTATTTT	CASSLALGEAVDTQYF
TRBV5-1	few	TRBD2	TRBJ2-7	TGCGCCAGCAGCCCTCAGCGGGGGCCCTACGAGCAGTACTTC	CASSPQRGPYEQYF
TRBV18	-	-	TRBJ1-5	TGTGCCAGCTCACCTCGCGGGACGAACAATCAGCCCCAGCATTTT	CASSPRGTNNQPQHF
TRBV19	-	-	TRBJ1-2	TGTGCCAGTATTGGGGGCCTCGGGGTTGGTGGCTACACCTTC	CASIGGLGVGGYTF
TRBV6-5	-	-	TRBJ2-7	TGTGCCAGCAGTTACTCTCACTACAACTACGAGCAGTACTTC	CASSYSHYNYEQYF
TRBV7-8	-	-	TRBJ2-7	TGTGCCAGCCTCGAGTCCGGCGGACCTCGGGAGCAGTACTTC	CASLESGGPREQYF
TRBV6-4	-	-	TRBJ2-7	TGTGCCAGCAGGCCCACACAGAGCTCCTACGAGCAGTACTTC	CASRPTQSSYEQYF
TRBV18	-	TRBD1	TRBJ1-5	TGTGCCAGCTCTTCAAGACTGGACAGGGATCAGCCCCAGCATTTT	CASSSRLDRDQPQHF
TRBV27	-	-	TRBJ2-7	TGTGCCAGCAGTAATCAGGGTTACGAGCAGTACTTC	CASSNQGYEQYF